These 25 T cell receptor beta chains were sequenced from one sample in a study of CD8 T cells in ankylosing spondylitis. For these TCRs, the target antigens are not known. TCRdb used MiXCR to reprocess the 5' RACE reads, holding one entry per CDR3 protein. In the table there are about 540,000 distinct CDR3 sequences, about an eighth of which are singletons. Study-wide results and caveats: What seemed typical of ankylosing spondylitis blood was a TCR beta motif built from 8 or 9 highly homologous variants.

Input material: blood, either unsorted or a sorted T cell fraction (not recorded which). The receptors derive from a male donor with ankylosing spondylitis.

This clonotype was picked up a small number of times. The chain uses TRBV10-3 and TRBJ2-5; D unresolved. The length of the CDR3 is 14 residues. CDR1 and CDR2 from the germline V gene are ENHRY and SYGVKD. V lost 3 bases and J lost 5, with 13 bases in between. For the CDR3, the DNA is TGTGCCATCAGTGATGATTCGGGCGTCGAGACCCAGTACTTC. Translation gives CAISDDSGVETQYF.

V is TRBV11-2 and J is TRBJ2-3; 7 nucleotides agree with TRBD2. There are 15 residues in the CDR3. Trimming took 3 bases from V and 0 from J; bases not matched to a gene: 3. Germline CDR1 is SGHAT and CDR2 is FQNNGV. In DNA form, the CDR3 reads TGTGCCAGCAGCTTTGGGGGACTAAGCACAGATACGCAGTATTTT. This sequence encodes CASSFGGLSTDTQYF. The full variable domain, its missing parts supplied by reference TRBV11-2 and TRBJ2-3, is EAGVAQSPRYKIIEKRQSVAFWCNPISGHATLYWYQQILGQGPKLLIQFQNNGVVDDSQLPKDRFSAERLKGVDSTLKIQPAKLEDSAVYLCASSFGGLSTDTQYFGPGTRLTVL.

The gene calls are TRBV5-6 and TRBJ2-1; the match to TRBD1 covers 9 bases. The length of the CDR3 is 11 residues. The J segment lost 10 bases and the V segment lost 4 bases, leaving 0 bases of the junction unmatched. The germline V gene encodes CDR1 SGHDT and CDR2 YYEEEE. The CDR3 spells CASSGTGEQFF. The CDR3 bases are TGTGCCAGCAGCGGGACAGGGGAGCAGTTCTTC.

This clonotype was counted only a few times. The rearrangement joins TRBV15 to TRBJ2-3; D not resolved. The length of the CDR3 is 16 residues. From germline, CDR1 is LNHNV and CDR2 YYDKDF (reference sequence). Trimming stripped 4 bases from V and 1 base from J, with 15 bases between. The CDR3 region is CATSTGPYGGTDTQYF. CDR3 coding DNA: TGTGCCACCAGCACGGGCCCATACGGCGGCACAGATACGCAGTATTTT.

This clonotype was seen only a few times. The gene calls are TRBV20-1 and TRBJ2-3; TRBD2 agrees at 11 bases. Germline V gene data show CDR1 as DFQATT and CDR2 as SNEGSKA (reference sequence). CDR3 size: 17 residues. V gave up 0 bases and J gave up 2 bases; unmatched junction bases: 7. The CDR3 DNA reads as TGCAGTGCTAGAGACAAAACTAGCGGGAGTTTCACAGATACGCAGTATTTT. It encodes CSARDKTSGSFTDTQYF.

This clonotype was detected only a few times. The chain is built from TRBV5-1 and TRBJ2-5; no clear D gene. The CDR3 consists of 15 residues. Deletions cut 3 bases from V and 5 bases from J, with 17 bases between. The germline CDR1 and CDR2 sequences are SGHRS and YFSETQ. DNA for the CDR3: TGCGCCAGCAGCTCCTCCGGGCCCTCGTCCGAGACCCAGTACTTC. Its protein product is CASSSSGPSSETQYF.

The sample holds many counts of this clonotype. V gene TRBV5-1 combines with J gene TRBJ1-1; tentative D call: TRBD1 (5 bases). The CDR3 totals 15 residues. V was clipped by 0 bases and J by 4 bases, with 13 bases between them. Germline CDR1 is SGHRS and CDR2 is YFSETQ. CDR3 region: CASSLGVRDGTEAFF. The CDR3, as DNA: TGCGCCAGCAGCTTGGGGGTCAGGGACGGCACTGAAGCTTTCTTT.

V gene TRBV5-6 combines with J gene TRBJ1-6; 9 bases are a match to TRBD1. Trimming cost V 7 bases and J 8 bases; bases outside gene matches: 10. CDR3 length: 15 amino acids. CDR1 is SGHDT and CDR2 is YYEEEE in the germline V gene. The CDR3 nucleotides are TGTGCCAGCCACTCCGGGACAGGGAGTCATTCACCCCTCCACTTT. This codes for CASHSGTGSHSPLHF.

The chain couples TRBV20-1 to TRBJ2-7; the D gene is possibly TRBD1 (6 bases). The CDR3 extends over 13 amino acids. The germline V gene has CDR1 DFQATT and CDR2 SNEGSKA (reference sequence). The V end was cut by 6 bases, the J end by 2 bases, with 14 bases between. This CDR3 is CSASDRSTYEQYV. The CDR3 DNA sequence: TGCAGTGCCTCAGACAGGAGCACCTACGAGCAGTACGTC.

V and J are TRBV20-1 and TRBJ2-5, with D unclear. Trimming removed 5 bases from V and 2 bases from J, with 9 bases in between. Germline-derived CDR1 and CDR2 are DFQATT and SNEGSKA (reference sequence). This CDR3 comprises 12 residues. The CDR3 DNA reads as TGCAGTGCTGCACTCCTACAAGAGACCCAGTACTTC. The encoded protein is CSAALLQETQYF.

This clonotype has ten or more counts. The rearrangement joins TRBV2 to TRBJ2-2, with 9 bases matching TRBD2. Germline assignment: CDR1 SNHLY and CDR2 FYNNEI. This CDR3 is 16 amino acids long. Trimming took 5 bases from V and 6 from J; bases not matched to a gene: 10. CDR3 in DNA: TGTGCCAGCAGTCCCTTAGCGGGAGAAGCACCCGGGGAGCTGTTTTTT. This sequence encodes CASSPLAGEAPGELFF. The whole variable domain, remainder taken from reference TRBV2 and TRBJ2-2, is EPEVTQTPSHQVTQMGQEVILRCVPISNHLYFYWYRQILGQKVEFLVSFYNNEISEKSEIFDDQFSVERPDGSNFTLKIRSTKLEDSAMYFCASSPLAGEAPGELFFGEGSRLTVL.

V is TRBV2 and J is TRBJ1-4; 7 positions match TRBD1. After removal of 8 bases from V and 7 bases from J, the junction contained 7 bases not matched to a gene. The CDR3 totals 13 residues. Germline loops: CDR1 SNHLY, CDR2 FYNNEI. In nucleotides, the CDR3 is TGTGCCAGCGGCGGGGACAGAGGTGAAAAACTGTTTTTT. Its translation is CASGGDRGEKLFF. Filled out from reference TRBV2 and TRBJ1-4, the complete variable domain reads EPEVTQTPSHQVTQMGQEVILRCVPISNHLYFYWYRQILGQKVEFLVSFYNNEISEKSEIFDDQFSVERPDGSNFTLKIRSTKLEDSAMYFCASGGDRGEKLFFGSGTQLSVL.

The gene calls are TRBV27 and TRBJ1-2; TRBD1 matches at 10 bases. The V segment lost 3 bases and the J segment 7 bases; nucleotides outside the gene matches: 8. CDR1 is MNHEY and CDR2 is SMNVEV in the germline V gene (reference sequence). The CDR3 loop spans 15 amino acids. CDR3 sequence reads: CASSFSTGGISGYTF. The CDR3 coding sequence is TGTGCCAGCAGTTTCTCGACAGGGGGCATCTCTGGCTACACCTTC.

This clonotype was found a few times. The chain links TRBV5-1 to TRBJ1-3; D unresolved. This CDR3 has 16 amino acids. The germline V gene has CDR1 SGHRS and CDR2 YFSETQ. The V end was cut by 6 bases, the J end by 0 bases, with 16 bases between. DNA for the CDR3: TGCGCCAGCATGCTTGGAGAGGGTTACTCTGGAAACACCATATATTTT. Translating gives CASMLGEGYSGNTIYF.

The gene calls are TRBV5-1 and TRBJ2-3, with TRBD2 as a possible D gene (6 bases). The germline V gene encodes CDR1 SGHRS and CDR2 YFSETQ. V lost 4 bases and J lost 10, with 16 bases in between. The CDR3 loop spans 13 amino acids. The CDR3 DNA is TGCGCCAGCAGCCTGGAGGTGAGGAGGGCGCAGTATTTT. Translating gives CASSLEVRRAQYF. The entire variable domain, with the rest obtained from reference TRBV5-1 and TRBJ2-3, is as follows: KAGVTQTPRYLIKTRGQQVTLSCSPISGHRSVSWYQQTPGQGLQFLFEYFSETQRNKGNFPGRFSGRQFSNSRSEMNVSTLELGDSALYLCASSLEVRRAQYFGPGTRLTVL.

This clonotype was recorded a few times. The rearrangement uses TRBV20-1 and TRBJ1-3; D unclear. From germline, CDR1 is DFQATT and CDR2 SNEGSKA (reference sequence). The germline V and J ends were trimmed by 6 bases and 0 bases, with 12 bases remaining between them. CDR3 size: 14 residues. CDR3 amino acids: CSAGFSSSGNTIYF. The CDR3 DNA sequence: TGCAGTGCCGGGTTCAGTAGCTCTGGAAACACCATATATTTT.

This clonotype was counted between two and nine times. The chain recombines TRBV20-1 with TRBJ2-3; 8 bases fit TRBD2. This CDR3 comprises 15 residues. Germline lookup yields CDR1 DFQATT and CDR2 SNEGSKA (reference sequence). The junction had 6 bases not matched to a gene; V was cut back by 0 bases and J by 4 bases. CDR3 DNA sequence: TGCAGTGCTAGAGATATGGCGGGAGGAGCAGATACGCAGTATTTT. Its translation: CSARDMAGGADTQYF.

This clonotype was observed a few times. The chain couples TRBV7-2 to TRBJ2-7; D might be TRBD2 (6 bases). V dropped 4 bases and J dropped 2 bases, with 18 bases sitting between them. CDR3 size: 16 residues. Germline CDR1 reads SGHTA; CDR2 reads FQGNSA. CDR3 sequence reads: CASSWGLGVLTYEQYF. CDR3 nucleotide sequence: TGTGCCAGCAGCTGGGGACTCGGCGTTCTCACCTACGAGCAGTACTTC.

Ten or more counts support this clonotype. The chain recombines TRBV12-3 or TRBV12-4 with TRBJ1-1, with 7 bases lining up with TRBD1. V dropped 2 bases and J dropped 7; count of bases not matched to a gene: 7. The CDR3 sequence is 14 residues long. The CDR3 bases are TGTGCCAGCAGTTTATCGACAGGGAGTAGTGAAGCTTTCTTT. Its translation is CASSLSTGSSEAFF.

The J gene is TRBJ2-6, the V gene TRBV3-1, with D perhaps given as TRBD1 or TRBD2 (6 bases each). Germline V gene sequence: CDR1 LGHDT, CDR2 YNNKEL (reference sequence). This CDR3 comprises 17 residues. V shed 3 bases and J shed 1 base, with 13 bases lying between them. The CDR3 here is CASSHLGGRSGANVLTF. The CDR3 DNA sequence: TGTGCCAGCAGCCATTTGGGGGGCCGATCTGGGGCCAACGTCCTGACTTTC. The full variable domain, with the rest looked up from reference TRBV3-1 and TRBJ2-6, is DTAVSQTPKYLVTQMGNDKSIKCEQNLGHDTMYWYKQDSKKFLKIMFSYNNKELIINETVPNRFSPKSPDKAHLNLHINSLELGDSAVYFCASSHLGGRSGANVLTFGAGSRLTVL.

The sample holds a few counts of this clonotype. This sequence joins TRBV24-1 and TRBJ2-1, with TRBD1 as a possible D gene (6 bases). Trimming took 3 bases from V and 0 from J, leaving 11 bases between them. Looked up from germline, CDR1 is KGHDR and CDR2 is SFDVKD. The CDR3 extends over 16 amino acids. The CDR3 loop is CATSDHRESSYNEQFF. CDR3 coding DNA: TGTGCCACCAGTGATCACAGGGAAAGCTCCTACAATGAGCAGTTCTTC.

The CDR3 DNA reads as TGCAGTGCTAGTCCCGCGACAGGGTACCAAGAGACCCAGTACTTC. It encodes CSASPATGYQETQYF. This chain connects TRBV20-1 to TRBJ2-5, with TRBD1 identical over 7 bases. Germline V gene lookup returns CDR1 DFQATT and CDR2 SNEGSKA (reference sequence). This CDR3 region has 15 residues. Trimming at V came to 3 bases and at J to 0 bases, leaving 7 bases not matched to a gene.

V and J are TRBV7-2 and TRBJ2-3; D is uncertain. V lost 2 bases, J lost 7 bases, and 13 bases lay in between. Germline values: CDR1 SGHTA, CDR2 FQGNSA. The CDR3 contains 14 residues. The chain's CDR3 is CASSLSATAYTQYF. As DNA, the CDR3 is TGTGCCAGCAGCTTATCGGCCACCGCCTATACGCAGTATTTT.

The sample holds a few counts of this clonotype. V usage is TRBV6-5 and J usage is TRBJ1-3; 7 nucleotides line up with TRBD1. The CDR3 length is 17 residues. The V segment lost 4 bases and the J segment 0 bases; nucleotides outside the gene matches: 9. Germline CDR1 MNHEY, CDR2 SVGAGI. In nucleotides, the CDR3 is TGTGCCAGCAGTTCCGGGAGACAGGGCTACTCTGGAAACACCATATATTTT. The encoded protein is CASSSGRQGYSGNTIYF.

The V gene is TRBV12-3 or TRBV12-4, the J gene TRBJ2-2; 7 nucleotides agree with TRBD2. The CDR3 runs to 16 residues. Trimming cost V 3 bases and J 4 bases; bases outside gene matches: 8. The CDR3, as DNA: TGTGCCAGCAGTTTTTGGGCTAGCGGATCCACCGGGGAGCTGTTTTTT. Translating it yields CASSFWASGSTGELFF.